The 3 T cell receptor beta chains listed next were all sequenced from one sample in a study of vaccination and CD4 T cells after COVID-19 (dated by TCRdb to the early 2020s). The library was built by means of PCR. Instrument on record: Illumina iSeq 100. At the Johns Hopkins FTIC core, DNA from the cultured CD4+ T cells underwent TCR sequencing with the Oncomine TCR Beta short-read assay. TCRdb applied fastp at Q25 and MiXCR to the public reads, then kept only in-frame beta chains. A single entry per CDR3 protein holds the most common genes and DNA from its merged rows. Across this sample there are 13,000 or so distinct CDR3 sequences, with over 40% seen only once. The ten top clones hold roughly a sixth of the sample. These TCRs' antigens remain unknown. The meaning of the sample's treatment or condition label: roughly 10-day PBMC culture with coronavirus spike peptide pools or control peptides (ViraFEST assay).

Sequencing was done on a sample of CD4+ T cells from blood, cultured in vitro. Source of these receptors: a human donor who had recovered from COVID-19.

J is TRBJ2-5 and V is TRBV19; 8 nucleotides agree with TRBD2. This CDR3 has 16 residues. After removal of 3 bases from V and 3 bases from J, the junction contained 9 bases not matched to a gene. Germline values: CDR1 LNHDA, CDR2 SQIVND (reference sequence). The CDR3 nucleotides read TGTGCCAGTAGTATGGATTTTTTAGCGGGAAAAGAGACCCAGTACTTC. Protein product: CASSMDFLAGKETQYF.

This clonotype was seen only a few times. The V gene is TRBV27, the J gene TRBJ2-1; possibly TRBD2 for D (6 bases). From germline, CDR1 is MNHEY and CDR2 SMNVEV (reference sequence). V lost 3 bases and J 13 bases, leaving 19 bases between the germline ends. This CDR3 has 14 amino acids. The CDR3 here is CASSLSWREGVQFF. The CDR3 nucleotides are TGTGCCAGCAGTTTGTCGTGGAGGGAAGGGGTCCAGTTCTTC.

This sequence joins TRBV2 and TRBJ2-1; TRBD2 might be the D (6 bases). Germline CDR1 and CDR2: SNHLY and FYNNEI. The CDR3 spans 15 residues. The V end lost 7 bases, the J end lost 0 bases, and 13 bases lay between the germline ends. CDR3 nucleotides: TGTGCCAGCACGGGGGACGACCTCTCCTACAATGAGCAGTTCTTC. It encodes CASTGDDLSYNEQFF.